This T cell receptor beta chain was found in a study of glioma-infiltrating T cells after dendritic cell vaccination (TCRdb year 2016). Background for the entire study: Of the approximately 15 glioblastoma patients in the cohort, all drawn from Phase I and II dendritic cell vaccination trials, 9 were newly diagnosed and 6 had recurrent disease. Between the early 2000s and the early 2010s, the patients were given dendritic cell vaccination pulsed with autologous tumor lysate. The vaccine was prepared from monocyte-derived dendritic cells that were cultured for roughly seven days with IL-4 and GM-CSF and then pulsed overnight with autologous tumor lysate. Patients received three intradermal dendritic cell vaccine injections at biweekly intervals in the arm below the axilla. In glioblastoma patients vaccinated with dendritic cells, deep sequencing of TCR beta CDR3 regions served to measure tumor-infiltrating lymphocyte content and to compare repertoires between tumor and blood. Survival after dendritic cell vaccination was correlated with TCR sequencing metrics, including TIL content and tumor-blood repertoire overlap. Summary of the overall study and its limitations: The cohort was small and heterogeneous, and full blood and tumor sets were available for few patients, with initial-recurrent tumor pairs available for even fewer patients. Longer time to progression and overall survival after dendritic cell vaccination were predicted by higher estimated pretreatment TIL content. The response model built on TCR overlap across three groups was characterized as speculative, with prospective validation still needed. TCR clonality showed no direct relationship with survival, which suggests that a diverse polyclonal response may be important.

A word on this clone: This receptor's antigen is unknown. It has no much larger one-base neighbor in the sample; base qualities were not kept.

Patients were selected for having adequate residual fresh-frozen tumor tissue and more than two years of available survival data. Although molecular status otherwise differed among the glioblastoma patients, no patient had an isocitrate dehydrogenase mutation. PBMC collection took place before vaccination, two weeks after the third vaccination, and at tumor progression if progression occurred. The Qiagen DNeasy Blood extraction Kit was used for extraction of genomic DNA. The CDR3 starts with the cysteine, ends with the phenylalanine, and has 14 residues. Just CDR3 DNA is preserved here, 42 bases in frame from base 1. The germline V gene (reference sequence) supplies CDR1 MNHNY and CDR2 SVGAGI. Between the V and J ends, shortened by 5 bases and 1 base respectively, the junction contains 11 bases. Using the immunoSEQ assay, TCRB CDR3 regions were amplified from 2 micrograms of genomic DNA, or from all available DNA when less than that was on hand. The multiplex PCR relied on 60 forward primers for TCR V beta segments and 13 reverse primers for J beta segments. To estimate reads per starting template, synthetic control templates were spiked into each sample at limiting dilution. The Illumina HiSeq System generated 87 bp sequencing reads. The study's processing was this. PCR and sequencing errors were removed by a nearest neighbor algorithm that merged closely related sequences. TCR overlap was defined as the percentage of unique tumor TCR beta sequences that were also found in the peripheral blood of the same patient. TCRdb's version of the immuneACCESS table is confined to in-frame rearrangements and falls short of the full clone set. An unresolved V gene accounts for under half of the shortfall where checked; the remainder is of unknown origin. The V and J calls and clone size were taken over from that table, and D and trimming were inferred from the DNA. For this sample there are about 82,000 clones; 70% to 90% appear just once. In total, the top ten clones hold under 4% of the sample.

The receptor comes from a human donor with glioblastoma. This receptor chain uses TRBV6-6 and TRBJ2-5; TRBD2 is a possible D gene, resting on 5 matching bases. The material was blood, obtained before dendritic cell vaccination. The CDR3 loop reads CASSKRDFQETQYF. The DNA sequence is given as TGTGCCAGCAGTAAGAGGGATTTCCAAGAGACCCAGTACTTC.